This T cell receptor (beta chain) was obtained from a study of cytomegalovirus exposure and HLA in healthy donors. On the study more broadly: Assignment to the Caucasian-associated ancestry cluster applied to more than 75% of the approximately 420 genotyped donors.

This CDR3 is built from 12 residues. Per the germline V gene, CDR1 is SGHNT and CDR2 is YYREEE (reference sequence). Trimming left V 3 bases short and J 8 bases short, with 11 bases between. The PCR made use of 60 Vbeta and 13 Jbeta primers. Using immunoSEQ multiplex PCR, the repertoire was profiled, and TCRdb retains in-frame clones only, with some absent. The sample carries 210,000 or so clones, roughly four fifths recorded once. The chain is built from TRBV5-4 and TRBJ1-2; D gene unclear. This clonotype originated in a girl aged 2-10 years in good health and CMV-seronegative. What was sequenced was PBMCs. The CDR3 DNA is TGTGCCAGCAGCTCGCGGGAGGAGGGCTACACCTTC. Encoded protein: CASSSREEGYTF.